This T cell receptor beta chain was recorded in a study of control samples from healthy donors and cancer patients (dated by TCRdb to 2018 to 2020). The method behind the library was the immunoSEQ multiplex PCR assay. Sourced from immuneACCESS, this table was stored by TCRdb with only in-frame sequences that have V and J called. A share of the clones is absent; for the studies checked, an unresolved V gene accounts for under half, and the remainder has no known explanation. Recorded for this sample are about 70,000 clones; more than 70% of them occurred a single time. The top ten constitute 2% to 2.5% of the sample. To note about this clone: Its antigen is not yet known. No per-base quality is available; no much larger clone lies one base away.

Measured from the cysteine to the phenylalanine, the CDR3 is 15 residues long. CDR3 DNA only is kept here, 45 bases in frame from base 1. Taken from the germline V gene, the CDR1 and CDR2 loops are SGDLS and YYNGEE. A distance of 11 bases separates the germline ends of V and J, which lose 1 base and 2 bases respectively. Source material: PBMCs. The TCR originated in a woman aged 50 to 60 with head and neck cancer. This chain joins TRBV9 to TRBJ2-3; the D gene assignment is ambiguous. The DNA is as follows: TGTGCCAGCAGCGTAAGTCAAGGAGTCACAGATACGCAGTATTTT. Its amino acids are CASSVSQGVTDTQYF.